The 22 T cell receptor beta chains reported below all come from one sample, sequenced in a study of blood T cell repertoires in COVID-19. The data were produced by immunoSEQ multiplex PCR, yet TCRdb's version contains in-frame clones alone and is incomplete. Counted here are over 100,000 clones, about 91% occurring once; the ten biggest clones make up around 5.8%. Sample: peripheral blood. The receptors come from a human donor in a cohort sampled during active COVID-19.

V is TRBV10-2 and J is TRBJ1-2, with TRBD1 matching over 7 bases. The V and J ends lost 6 bases and 5 bases, in that order; junction bases with no gene match: 3. The V gene's germline CDR1 is WSHSY and CDR2 SAAADI. The CDR3 has 12 amino acids. As DNA, the CDR3 is TGCGCCAGCAGCTCGACAGGGTATGGCTACACCTTC. Its protein is CASSSTGYGYTF.

J is TRBJ1-2 and V is TRBV28; unclear D gene. Germline-derived CDR1 and CDR2 are MDHEN and SYDVKM. The ends were cut back, 3 bases at V and 3 bases at J, with 5 bases in the middle. The CDR3 is 12 residues long. CDR3 nucleotide sequence: TGTGCCAGCAGTTTCAATCACTATGGCTACACCTTC. It specifies CASSFNHYGYTF.

The chain joins TRBV3-1 (or the pseudogene TRBV3-2) to TRBJ1-1; no reliable D call. Germline lookup yields CDR1 LGHDT and CDR2 YNNKEL (reference sequence). The ends were cut back, 4 bases at V and 4 bases at J, with 13 bases in the middle. The CDR3 loop spans 14 amino acids. In DNA, the CDR3 is TGTGCCAGCAGCCCAAGTGTGGAGGGCACTGAAGCTTTCTTT. It is translated as CASSPSVEGTEAFF.

As concerns this clone: This specimen includes other DNA sequences encoding the same CDR3. The CDR3 DNA reads as TGTGCCAGCAGTTACCCAGGGGGGACTGAAGCTTTCTTT. It translates to CASSYPGGTEAFF. This chain links TRBV6-6 with TRBJ1-1; TRBD1 matches at 7 bases. The CDR3 covers 13 residues. Trimming took 2 bases from V and 5 from J; bases not matched to a gene: 2. Germline CDR1 is MNHNY and CDR2 is SVGAGI (reference sequence).

The V call is TRBV18, the J call TRBJ2-1; TRBD2 matches 9 bases. Germline V gene data show CDR1 as KGHSH and CDR2 as LQKENI. The CDR3 is 15 amino acids. Unmatched junction bases numbered 8, after V lost 3 bases and J lost 8 bases. The CDR3 here is CASSPRAGGPHEQFF. The CDR3, as DNA: TGTGCCAGCTCACCTAGAGCGGGAGGCCCCCATGAGCAGTTCTTC. Combining the CDR3 with reference TRBV18 and TRBJ2-1 gives the whole variable domain NAGVMQNPRHLVRRRGQEARLRCSPMKGHSHVYWYRQLPEEGLKFMVYLQKENIIDESGMPKERFSAEFPKEGPSILRIQQVVRGDSAAYFCASSPRAGGPHEQFFGPGTRLTVL.

The rearrangement links TRBV5-6 to TRBJ1-6, with 7 nucleotides matching TRBD1. The CDR3 runs 13 residues. J lost 9 bases, V lost 8 bases, and 8 bases had no gene match. CDR1 is SGHDT and CDR2 is YYEEEE in the germline V gene. CDR3 residues: CASFEGGGSPLHF. The CDR3 DNA is TGTGCCAGTTTCGAAGGGGGCGGTTCACCCCTCCACTTT.

CDR3 sequence: CASSSGSQDSGNTIYF. DNA of the CDR3: TGTGCCAGCAGCTCGGGGAGTCAGGACTCTGGAAACACCATATATTTT. The chain recombines TRBV6-4 with TRBJ1-3; D not resolved. V lost 6 bases and J lost 0, with 15 bases in between. There are 16 residues in the CDR3. In germline, CDR1 is MRHNA, CDR2 SNTAGT.

The table lists this clone with many counts. Germline is not matched at one junction end, which may reflect a read error. The chain's CDR3 is CASSLAGGPSYNEQFF. The CDR3 DNA sequence: TGTGCCAGCAGCCTAGCGGGAGGGCCCTCGTACAATGAGCAGTTCTTC. The genes are TRBV7-2 and TRBJ2-1, with TRBD2 matching 12 bases. This CDR3 region has 16 residues. Germline CDR1 SGHTA, CDR2 FQGNSA.

V gene TRBV7-8 combines with J gene TRBJ2-7, with D possibly matching TRBD2 (5 bases). The CDR3 spans 15 residues. V gave up 1 base and J gave up 2 bases, with 12 bases separating them. Germline CDR1 is SGHVS and CDR2 is FQNEAQ. Here the CDR3 reads CASSLGPGITYEQYF. CDR3 bases: TGTGCCAGCAGCTTAGGCCCGGGGATCACCTACGAGCAGTACTTC.

The chain employs TRBV5-1 and TRBJ2-3; D possibly corresponds to TRBD2 (5 bases). The CDR3 length is 16 residues. Germline assignment: CDR1 SGHRS and CDR2 YFSETQ. Trimming removed 4 bases from V and 1 base from J, with 16 bases in between. The CDR3 loop reads CASSPFTRLGTDTQYF. In DNA, the CDR3 is TGCGCCAGCAGCCCCTTCACTAGATTGGGCACAGATACGCAGTATTTT.

The chain recombines TRBV4-1 with TRBJ2-1; 8 bases line up with TRBD2. The CDR3 runs to 17 residues. The junction had 9 bases not matched to a gene; V was cut back by 1 base and J by 4 bases. Per germline, CDR1 MGHRA and CDR2 YSYEKL. CDR3: CASSQVGMAGGYNEQFF. In DNA form, the CDR3 reads TGCGCCAGCAGCCAAGTGGGCATGGCGGGGGGATACAATGAGCAGTTCTTC.

V usage is TRBV9 and J usage is TRBJ1-1; D is possibly TRBD1 (6 bases). This CDR3 is built from 15 residues. The germline V gene encodes CDR1 SGDLS and CDR2 YYNGEE. V was clipped by 0 bases and J by 5 bases, with 14 bases between them. The CDR3: CASSVDGARGTEAFF. In DNA, the CDR3 is TGTGCCAGCAGCGTAGACGGGGCTAGGGGGACTGAAGCTTTCTTT.

This chain joins TRBV7-2 and TRBJ2-1; 12 bases align to TRBD2. CDR1 SGHTA and CDR2 FQGNSA come from the germline V gene. The V and J ends lost 2 bases and 8 bases, in that order; junction bases with no gene match: 7. The CDR3 extends over 16 amino acids. The CDR3 sequence: CASSLLLAGGLYEQFF. CDR3 DNA sequence: TGTGCCAGCAGCTTACTCCTAGCGGGGGGGTTGTATGAGCAGTTCTTC.

J is TRBJ2-5 and V is TRBV30, with D perhaps matching TRBD2 (6 bases). This CDR3 spans 15 amino acids. Trimming shortened V by 7 bases and J by 1 base, and 19 bases separated the two germline ends. Germline V gene lookup returns CDR1 GTSNPN and CDR2 SVGIG (reference sequence). The chain's CDR3 is CASEKAGTFQETQYF. The CDR3 DNA follows: TGTGCCTCCGAGAAGGCAGGGACTTTCCAAGAGACCCAGTACTTC.

The rearrangement joins TRBV5-5 to TRBJ2-7; perhaps TRBD2 as D (5 bases). The length of the CDR3 is 16 residues. The V gene lost 6 bases and the J gene lost 0 bases, with 19 bases spanning the gap. Per germline, CDR1 SGHKS and CDR2 YYEKEE (reference sequence). The CDR3 protein is CASNPMYGRSSYEQYF. The CDR3 bases are TGTGCCAGCAACCCAATGTATGGGAGAAGCTCCTACGAGCAGTACTTC.

V and J are TRBV7-2 and TRBJ2-1, with a weak D call TRBD2 (5 bases). V lost 5 bases, J lost 4 bases, and 15 bases lay in between. Per germline, CDR1 SGHTA and CDR2 FQGNSA. CDR3 size: 15 residues. The CDR3 loop reads CASSPTSRVYNEQFF. The CDR3 bases are TGTGCCAGCAGCCCCACCTCGCGGGTATACAATGAGCAGTTCTTC.

This clone was observed a single time. The rearrangement links TRBV7-9 to TRBJ2-2, with a tentative D call TRBD2 (6 bases). Germline V CDR1 and CDR2: SEHNR, FQNEAQ (reference sequence). There are 18 residues in the CDR3. V shed 3 bases and J shed 3 bases, with 20 bases lying between them. The CDR3 DNA follows: TGTGCCAGCAGCTTTTTTCTCGGTACTAGCAGCTACACCGGGGAGCTGTTTTTT. As protein: CASSFFLGTSSYTGELFF.

This chain links TRBV12-3 or TRBV12-4 with TRBJ2-3; D is uncertain. The V and J ends lost 5 bases and 6 bases respectively, with 9 bases between them. The CDR3 length is 12 residues. The CDR3 DNA sequence: TGTGCCAGCAGTCCGCCCGGGGATACGCAGTATTTT. It is translated as CASSPPGDTQYF.

This sequence joins TRBV5-8 and TRBJ1-5; D might be TRBD1 (6 bases). Germline-derived CDR1 and CDR2 are SGHTS and YDEGEE. This CDR3 spans 17 amino acids. Trimming left V 1 base short and J 0 bases short, with 14 bases between. The CDR3, as DNA: TGTGCCAGCAGCTTGTTGGGGGGGCGGGATAGCAATCAGCCCCAGCATTTT. It encodes CASSLLGGRDSNQPQHF.

V gene TRBV7-9 combines with J gene TRBJ2-1; D call uncertain. The CDR3 runs to 16 residues. Germline values: CDR1 SEHNR, CDR2 FQNEAQ (reference sequence). V lost 1 base and J lost 5, with 15 bases in between. The CDR3 here is CASSLESSVSDNEQFF. In DNA form, the CDR3 reads TGTGCCAGCAGCTTAGAGTCCAGCGTGAGTGACAATGAGCAGTTCTTC.

The chain carries TRBV13 and TRBJ2-7; 8 bases fit TRBD1. There are 14 residues in the CDR3. Germline-derived CDR1 and CDR2 are PRHDT and FYEKMQ (reference sequence). Trimming removed 4 bases from V and 5 bases from J; junction bases left unmatched: 7. This CDR3 is CASSSDRGGNEQYF. CDR3 in DNA: TGTGCCAGCAGCTCAGACAGGGGAGGCAACGAGCAGTACTTC.

This chain connects TRBV7-9 to TRBJ2-6; D uncertain. The germline gives CDR1 SEHNR, CDR2 FQNEAQ (reference sequence). This CDR3 has 18 amino acids. Trimming removed 4 bases from V and 1 base from J, with 17 bases in between. The CDR3 protein is CASSSSVRLESGANVLTF. As DNA, the CDR3 is TGTGCCAGCAGCTCGTCGGTGAGACTGGAGTCTGGGGCCAACGTCCTGACTTTC.